This T cell receptor beta chain originates from a study of blood T cell repertoires in COVID-19. About the research overall: Sites across the United States, Italy and Spain contributed samples from acute and convalescent COVID-19. From T cells, B-cell-depleted T cells, or PBMCs came the material, which was cDNA or gDNA.

How the authors handled the data: Cell counts per sample came from amplifying reference gene primers. Profiling relied on immunoSEQ multiplex PCR, and the TCRdb table lists in-frame clones only, not all of them. Clone size and V and J calls were adopted from that table, with D and trimming inferred from the DNA. The sample includes a few hundred thousand clones, roughly four fifths seen only once; the top ten take just under 7.5%. CDR1 is LNHNV, CDR2 YYDKDF, per germline (reference sequence). The V and J ends lost 1 base and 1 base respectively, with 13 bases between them. This CDR3 is built from 16 residues.

The chain recombines TRBV15 with TRBJ2-5; tentative D call: TRBD1 (7 bases). The TCR sequence derives from a woman in her forties or fifties with acute or convalescent COVID-19. Sequencing was carried out using peripheral blood. The CDR3 region is CATSRGQGGGQETQYF. In DNA, the CDR3 is TGTGCCACCAGCAGAGGACAGGGAGGAGGCCAAGAGACCCAGTACTTC.